What follows are 19 T cell receptor beta chains derived from one specimen sequenced in a study of blood T cell repertoires in COVID-19. Produced via immunoSEQ multiplex PCR; TCRdb's table is partial and in-frame only. The sample lists about 150,000 clones, about 80% occurring once. Sequencing was carried out using peripheral blood. The receptors here all came from a man in his fifties or sixties with acute or convalescent COVID-19.

The gene calls are TRBV5-8 and TRBJ1-5, with TRBD1 matching 9 bases. In germline, CDR1 is SGHTS, CDR2 YDEGEE. The CDR3 consists of 15 residues. Losses at the gene ends were 1 base for V and 7 bases for J; bases not matched to a gene: 6. CDR3 protein: CASSLLQGARQPQHF. The CDR3 bases are TGTGCCAGCAGCTTGTTACAGGGGGCGAGGCAGCCCCAGCATTTT.

The chain couples TRBV7-2 to TRBJ2-1, with 9 positions matching TRBD2. J gave up 7 bases and V 5 bases, and 12 bases lay outside the gene matches. CDR3 size: 16 residues. The V gene's germline CDR1 is SGHTA and CDR2 FQGNSA. Here the CDR3 reads CASSKRGVGALNEQFF. Written as DNA, the CDR3 is TGTGCCAGCAGCAAGCGGGGGGTAGGGGCCCTAAATGAGCAGTTCTTC.

This clone was recorded only once. The gene calls are TRBV5-6 and TRBJ1-6, with D maybe TRBD1 (5 bases). The CDR3 length is 16 residues. The V and J ends lost 1 base and 8 bases respectively, with 16 bases between them. Germline CDR1 reads SGHDT; CDR2 reads YYEEEE. The DNA of the CDR3 is TGTGCCAGCAGCTTGTATCAGGGCTTTGGTGATTCACCCCTCCACTTT. Its protein is CASSLYQGFGDSPLHF.

This rearrangement joins TRBV9 to TRBJ2-2, with 9 positions matching TRBD2. V lost 3 bases and J lost 8; bases outside the gene matches: 17. The germline gives CDR1 SGDLS, CDR2 YYNGEE. The CDR3 has 18 amino acids. DNA for the CDR3: TGTGCCAGCAGCGCCGCGGCGGGAGGGCCGCGTGGTAAGGGGGAGCTGTTTTTT. Its protein is CASSAAAGGPRGKGELFF.

Only a few counts were recorded for this clone. The chain links TRBV2 to TRBJ2-3; TRBD2 agrees at 8 bases. Germline trimming cut 8 bases from V and 1 base from J; bases unmatched to any gene: 8. The CDR3 contains 15 residues. From germline, CDR1 is SNHLY and CDR2 FYNNEI. CDR3 sequence: CASARAGAGTDTQYF. The CDR3 nucleotides are TGTGCCAGCGCCCGAGCGGGGGCGGGCACAGATACGCAGTATTTT.

The chain links TRBV11-2 to TRBJ2-7; D gene ambiguous. CDR1 is SGHAT, CDR2 FQNNGV, per germline. The CDR3 sequence is 12 residues long. V was clipped by 5 bases and J by 4 bases, with 9 bases between them. The CDR3 protein is CASSPSPYEQYF. The CDR3 nucleotides read TGTGCCAGCAGCCCCAGTCCGTACGAGCAGTACTTC. Full variable domain (missing parts from reference TRBV11-2 and TRBJ2-7): EAGVAQSPRYKIIEKRQSVAFWCNPISGHATLYWYQQILGQGPKLLIQFQNNGVVDDSQLPKDRFSAERLKGVDSTLKIQPAKLEDSAVYLCASSPSPYEQYFGPGTRLTVT.

This clone was found a few times. The chain couples TRBV4-3 to TRBJ2-3; possibly TRBD2 for D (5 bases). From germline, CDR1 is LGHNA and CDR2 YSLEER. V was shortened by 4 bases and J by 4 bases, with 12 bases between the two germline ends. CDR3 size: 14 residues. CDR3 sequence (DNA): TGCGCCAGCAGCCCTGCCGGCGGGCCAGATACGCAGTATTTT. It codes for CASSPAGGPDTQYF.

The rearrangement links TRBV24-1 to TRBJ1-2; unclear D gene. CDR1 KGHDR and CDR2 SFDVKD come from the germline V gene. The V and J ends lost 3 bases and 8 bases respectively, with 9 bases between them. CDR3 length: 12 amino acids. CDR3 protein: CATSDGPGGYTF. The CDR3 bases are TGTGCCACCAGTGATGGACCGGGAGGCTACACCTTC.

The V gene is TRBV3-1 (or the pseudogene TRBV3-2), the J gene TRBJ1-3, with a possible D match to TRBD1 (5 bases). Germline CDR1 and CDR2: LGHDT and YNNKEL (reference sequence). CDR3 length: 16 amino acids. V lost 4 bases to trimming and J lost 0 bases, with 13 bases between them. CDR3 sequence reads: CASSRSLDSSGNTIYF. The CDR3 DNA reads as TGTGCCAGCAGCCGTTCCCTTGACAGCTCTGGAAACACCATATATTTT.

This chain connects TRBV6-5 to TRBJ2-7, with TRBD1 identical over 8 bases. Per the germline V gene, CDR1 is MNHEY and CDR2 is SVGAGI. The CDR3 runs 15 residues. Trimming cost V 1 base and J 6 bases; bases outside gene matches: 8. The CDR3 reads CASSYFSDRVLEQYF. The CDR3 DNA is TGTGCCAGCAGTTACTTCTCGGACAGGGTTCTCGAGCAGTACTTC.

This clone appeared a single time. The chain has TRBV7-2 and TRBJ2-4, with D tentatively TRBD1 (5 bases). Germline V gene sequence: CDR1 SGHTA, CDR2 FQGNSA. The V end was cut by 1 base, the J end by 10 bases, with 11 bases between. The CDR3 extends over 13 amino acids. DNA of the CDR3: TGTGCCAGCAGCTTAGTTACGGCAGGGATTCAGTACTTC. As protein: CASSLVTAGIQYF.

The CDR3 protein is CASTTSGRYNEQFF. Here the CDR3 DNA reads TGTGCCAGCACGACTAGCGGGAGATACAATGAGCAGTTCTTC. The genes are TRBV7-2 and TRBJ2-1, with 12 bases identical to TRBD2. The CDR3 contains 14 residues. Germline loops: CDR1 SGHTA, CDR2 FQGNSA. With V trimmed by 7 bases and J by 4 bases, 2 bases remained unmatched.

Worth noting for this clone: This sample includes further DNA sequences coding for the same CDR3. V gene TRBV19 combines with J gene TRBJ1-5; the D is unclear. The CDR3 totals 12 residues. Between the trimmed V and J ends, which lost 3 bases and 6 bases, there was a span of 6 bases. Germline lookup yields CDR1 LNHDA and CDR2 SQIVND (reference sequence). CDR3 amino acids: CASSIRGQPQHF. The CDR3 nucleotides are TGTGCCAGTAGTATTCGGGGTCAGCCCCAGCATTTT.

The chain couples TRBV10-3 to TRBJ2-6; 9 positions match TRBD1. V dropped 10 bases and J dropped 3; count of bases not matched to a gene: 4. There are 14 residues in the CDR3. CDR1 and CDR2 from the germline V gene are ENHRY and SYGVKD. The CDR3 protein is CATRDRDGANVLTF. The CDR3 bases are TGTGCCACCCGGGACAGGGATGGGGCCAACGTCCTGACTTTC.

This chain uses TRBV20-1 with TRBJ2-7, with 7 bases lining up with TRBD1. Germline V CDR1 and CDR2: DFQATT, SNEGSKA (reference sequence). This CDR3 is built from 17 residues. V lost 3 bases and J lost 2; bases outside the gene matches: 16. The CDR3 region is CSASDLKGAIVPYEQYF. CDR3 nucleotides: TGCAGTGCTAGTGACTTGAAGGGGGCAATAGTACCCTACGAGCAGTACTTC.

The CDR3 DNA follows: TGTGCCAGCAGTGACAGGGCTGGGAACACTGAAGCTTTCTTT. Protein: CASSDRAGNTEAFF. The V call is TRBV6-1, the J call TRBJ1-1, with D possibly TRBD1 on 5 matching bases. CDR3 length: 14 residues. The germline gives CDR1 MNHNS, CDR2 SASEGT. Between the trimmed V and J ends, which lost 3 bases and 1 base, there was a span of 9 bases.

This clone was detected once. The V call is TRBV7-2, the J call TRBJ2-7; weak D call: TRBD1 (5 bases). Germline CDR1 reads SGHTA; CDR2 reads FQGNSA. Trimming cost V 5 bases and J 1 base, with 15 bases left between them. This CDR3 comprises 15 residues. The CDR3 protein is CASSNLGAVSYEQYF. For the CDR3, the DNA is TGTGCCAGCAGCAACCTAGGGGCTGTATCCTACGAGCAGTACTTC.

The chain couples TRBV30 to TRBJ2-7; no reliable D call. V was shortened by 2 bases and J by 1 base, with 9 bases between the two germline ends. The CDR3 totals 13 residues. The germline V gene encodes CDR1 GTSNPN and CDR2 SVGIG (reference sequence). CDR3 in DNA: TGTGCCTGGAGTCGACTGAGTTCCTACGAGCAGTACTTC. Its translation: CAWSRLSSYEQYF.

CDR3 residues: CASSSRGTGKGGEAFF. The CDR3 DNA follows: TGTGCCAGCAGCTCTAGGGGGACAGGGAAAGGTGGCGAAGCTTTCTTT. J is TRBJ1-1 and V is TRBV9; 9 bases agree with TRBD1. There are 16 residues in the CDR3. Germline trimming cut 4 bases from V and 8 bases from J; bases unmatched to any gene: 15. Germline V gene data show CDR1 as SGDLS and CDR2 as YYNGEE.